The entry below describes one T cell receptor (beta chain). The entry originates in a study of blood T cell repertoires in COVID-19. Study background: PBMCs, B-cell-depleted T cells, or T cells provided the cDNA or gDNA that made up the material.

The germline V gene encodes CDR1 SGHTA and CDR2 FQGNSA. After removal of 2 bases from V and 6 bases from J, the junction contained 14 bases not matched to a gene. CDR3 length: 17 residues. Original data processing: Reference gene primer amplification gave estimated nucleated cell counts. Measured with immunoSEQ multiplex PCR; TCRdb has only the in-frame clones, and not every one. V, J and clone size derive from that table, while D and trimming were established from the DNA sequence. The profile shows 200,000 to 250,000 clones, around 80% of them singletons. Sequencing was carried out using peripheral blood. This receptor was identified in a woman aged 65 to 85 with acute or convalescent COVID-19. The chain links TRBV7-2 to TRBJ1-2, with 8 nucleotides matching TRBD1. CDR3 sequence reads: CASSLYGADRVSDGYTF. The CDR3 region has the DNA TGTGCCAGCAGCTTATATGGAGCGGACAGGGTCTCCGATGGCTACACCTTC.